This T cell receptor beta chain was recorded in a study of blood T cell repertoires in COVID-19. Study-level information: Sources were T cells, B-cell-depleted T cells, or PBMCs; the material itself was cDNA or gDNA.

Original processing notes: It was from reference gene primer amplification that nucleated cell counts were estimated. Libraries were prepared by immunoSEQ multiplex PCR; TCRdb keeps only in-frame clonotypes and omits some of them. V, J and clone size derive from that table, while D and trimming were established from the DNA sequence. The repertoire holds some 170,000 clones, with around 81% as singletons. This clone was seen only once. V lost 3 bases to trimming and J lost 1 base; unmatched junction nucleotides: 5. This CDR3 is built from 15 residues. Germline V gene lookup returns CDR1 SGHVS and CDR2 FNYEAQ.

The receptor's source is a man in his sixties with active or convalescent COVID-19. The chain links TRBV7-6 to TRBJ2-5, with 7 bases fitting TRBD1. The sample taken for sequencing was peripheral blood. The CDR3 sequence: CASSFGWDSQETQYF. The DNA of the CDR3 is TGTGCCAGCAGCTTCGGATGGGACAGCCAAGAGACCCAGTACTTC. The full variable domain, rest sourced from reference TRBV7-6 and TRBJ2-5, is GAGVSQSPRYKVTKRGQDVALRCDPISGHVSLYWYRQALGQGPEFLTYFNYEAQQDKSGLPNDRFSAERPEGSISTLTIQRTEQRDSAMYRCASSFGWDSQETQYFGPGTRLLVL.